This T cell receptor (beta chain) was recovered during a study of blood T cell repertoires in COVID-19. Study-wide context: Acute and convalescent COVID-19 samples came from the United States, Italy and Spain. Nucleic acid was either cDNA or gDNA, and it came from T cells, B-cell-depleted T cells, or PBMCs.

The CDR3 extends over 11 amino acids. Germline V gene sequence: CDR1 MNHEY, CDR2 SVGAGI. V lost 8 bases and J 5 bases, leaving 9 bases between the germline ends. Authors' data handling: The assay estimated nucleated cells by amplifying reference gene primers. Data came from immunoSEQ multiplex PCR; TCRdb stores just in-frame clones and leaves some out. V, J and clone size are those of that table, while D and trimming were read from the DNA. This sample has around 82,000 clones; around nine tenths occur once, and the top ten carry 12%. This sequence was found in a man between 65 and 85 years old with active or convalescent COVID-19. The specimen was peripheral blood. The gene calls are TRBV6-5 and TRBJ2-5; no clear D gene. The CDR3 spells CASGRMETQYF. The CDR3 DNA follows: TGTGCCAGCGGTAGAATGGAGACCCAGTACTTC.